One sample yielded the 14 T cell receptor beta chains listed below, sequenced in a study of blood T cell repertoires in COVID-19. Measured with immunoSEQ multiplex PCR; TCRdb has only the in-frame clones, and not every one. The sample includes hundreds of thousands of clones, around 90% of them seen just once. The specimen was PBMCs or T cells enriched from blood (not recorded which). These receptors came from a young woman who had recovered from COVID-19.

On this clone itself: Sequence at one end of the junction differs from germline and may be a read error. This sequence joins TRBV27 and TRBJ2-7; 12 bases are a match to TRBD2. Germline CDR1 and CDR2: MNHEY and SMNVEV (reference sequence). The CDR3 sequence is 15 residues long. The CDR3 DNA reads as TGTGCCAGCCGCTCTTTTCTAGCGGGAGGGGACAAAAGGCACTTC. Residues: CASRSFLAGGDKRHF.

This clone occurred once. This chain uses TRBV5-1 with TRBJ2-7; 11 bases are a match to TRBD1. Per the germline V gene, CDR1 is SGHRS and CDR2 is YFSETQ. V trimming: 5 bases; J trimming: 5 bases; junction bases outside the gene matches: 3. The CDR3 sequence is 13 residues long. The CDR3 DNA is TGCGCCAGCAGTTGGGACAGGGGGGACGAGCAGTACTTC. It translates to CASSWDRGDEQYF.

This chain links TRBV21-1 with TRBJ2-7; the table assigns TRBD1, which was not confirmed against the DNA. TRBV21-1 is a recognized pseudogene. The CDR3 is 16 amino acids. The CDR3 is CASSSSQRDRTNEQYF. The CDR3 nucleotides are TGTGCCAGCAGCTCCTCTCAGAGGGACAGGACCAACGAGCAGTACTTC.

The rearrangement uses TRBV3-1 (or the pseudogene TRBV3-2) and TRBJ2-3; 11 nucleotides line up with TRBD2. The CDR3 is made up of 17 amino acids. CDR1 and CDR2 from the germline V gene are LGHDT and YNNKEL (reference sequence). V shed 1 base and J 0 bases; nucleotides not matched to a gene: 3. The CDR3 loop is CASSQGASGRSTDTQYF. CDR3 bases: TGTGCCAGCAGCCAAGGGGCTAGCGGGAGGAGCACAGATACGCAGTATTTT.

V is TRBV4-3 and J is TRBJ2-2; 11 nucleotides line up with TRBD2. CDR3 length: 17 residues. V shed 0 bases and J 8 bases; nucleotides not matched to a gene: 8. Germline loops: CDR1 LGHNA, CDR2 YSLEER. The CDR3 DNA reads TGCGCCAGCAGCCAAGACCCTAGCGGGGGGTTATTAGGGGAGCTGTTTTTT. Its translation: CASSQDPSGGLLGELFF.

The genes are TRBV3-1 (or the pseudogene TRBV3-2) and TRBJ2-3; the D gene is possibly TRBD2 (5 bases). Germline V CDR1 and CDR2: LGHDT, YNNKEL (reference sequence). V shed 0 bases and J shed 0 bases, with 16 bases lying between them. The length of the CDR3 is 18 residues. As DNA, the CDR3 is TGTGCCAGCAGCCAAGATCAGCGGTTGCTTCGAAGCACAGATACGCAGTATTTT. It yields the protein CASSQDQRLLRSTDTQYF.

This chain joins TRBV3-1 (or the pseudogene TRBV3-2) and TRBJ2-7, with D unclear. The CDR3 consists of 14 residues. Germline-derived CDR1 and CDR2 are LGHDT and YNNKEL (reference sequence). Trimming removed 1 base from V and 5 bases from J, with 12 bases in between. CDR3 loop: CASSQVGGRNEQYF. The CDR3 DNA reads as TGTGCCAGCAGCCAAGTTGGTGGCAGGAACGAGCAGTACTTC.

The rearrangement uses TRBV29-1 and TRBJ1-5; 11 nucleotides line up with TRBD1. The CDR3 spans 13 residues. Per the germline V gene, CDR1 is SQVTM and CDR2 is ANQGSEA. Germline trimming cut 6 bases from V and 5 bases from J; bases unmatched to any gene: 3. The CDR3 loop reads CSVGGQGDQPQHF. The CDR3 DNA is TGCAGCGTCGGGGGACAGGGGGATCAGCCCCAGCATTTT.

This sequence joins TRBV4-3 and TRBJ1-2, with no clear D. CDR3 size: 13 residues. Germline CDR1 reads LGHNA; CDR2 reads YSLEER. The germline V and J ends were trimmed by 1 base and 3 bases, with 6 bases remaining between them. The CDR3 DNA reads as TGCGCCAGCAGCCAAGTCCAGTACTATGGCTACACCTTC. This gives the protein CASSQVQYYGYTF.

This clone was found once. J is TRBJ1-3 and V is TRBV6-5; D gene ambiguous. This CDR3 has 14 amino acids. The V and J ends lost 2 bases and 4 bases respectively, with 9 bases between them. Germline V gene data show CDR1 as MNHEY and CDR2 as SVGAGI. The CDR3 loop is CASSYGELGNTIYF. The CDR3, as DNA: TGTGCCAGCAGTTACGGGGAGTTGGGAAACACCATATATTTT.

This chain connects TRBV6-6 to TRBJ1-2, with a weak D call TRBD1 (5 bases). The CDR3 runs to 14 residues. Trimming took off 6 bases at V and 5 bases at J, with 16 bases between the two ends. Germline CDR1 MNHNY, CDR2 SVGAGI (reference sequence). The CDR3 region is CASRRAQEPYGYTF. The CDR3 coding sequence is TGTGCCAGCAGACGTGCACAGGAGCCTTATGGCTACACCTTC.

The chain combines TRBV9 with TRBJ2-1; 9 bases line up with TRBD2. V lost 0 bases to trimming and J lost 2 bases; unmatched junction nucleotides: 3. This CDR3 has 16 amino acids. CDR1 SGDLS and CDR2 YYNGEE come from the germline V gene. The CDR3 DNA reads TGTGCCAGCAGCGTAGAAGTAGCGGGGGCCTACAATGAGCAGTTCTTC. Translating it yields CASSVEVAGAYNEQFF.

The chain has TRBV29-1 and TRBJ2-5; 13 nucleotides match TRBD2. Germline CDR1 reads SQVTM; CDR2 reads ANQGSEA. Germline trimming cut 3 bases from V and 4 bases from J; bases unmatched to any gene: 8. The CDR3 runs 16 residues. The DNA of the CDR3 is TGCAGCGTTGAGGGACTAGCGGGAATGATTCGAGAGACCCAGTACTTC. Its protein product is CSVEGLAGMIRETQYF. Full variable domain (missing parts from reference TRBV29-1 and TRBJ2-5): SAVISQKPSRDICQRGTSLTIQCQVDSQVTMMFWYRQQPGQSLTLIATANQGSEATYESGFVIDKFPISRPNLTFSTLTVSNMSPEDSSIYLCSVEGLAGMIRETQYFGPGTRLLVL.

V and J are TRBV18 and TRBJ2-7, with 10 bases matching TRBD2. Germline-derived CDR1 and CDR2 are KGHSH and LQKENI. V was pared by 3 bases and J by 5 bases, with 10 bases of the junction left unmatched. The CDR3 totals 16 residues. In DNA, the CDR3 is TGTGCCAGCTCACCGCTCGGTCTAGCGGGAGTCCACGAGCAGTACTTC. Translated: CASSPLGLAGVHEQYF.